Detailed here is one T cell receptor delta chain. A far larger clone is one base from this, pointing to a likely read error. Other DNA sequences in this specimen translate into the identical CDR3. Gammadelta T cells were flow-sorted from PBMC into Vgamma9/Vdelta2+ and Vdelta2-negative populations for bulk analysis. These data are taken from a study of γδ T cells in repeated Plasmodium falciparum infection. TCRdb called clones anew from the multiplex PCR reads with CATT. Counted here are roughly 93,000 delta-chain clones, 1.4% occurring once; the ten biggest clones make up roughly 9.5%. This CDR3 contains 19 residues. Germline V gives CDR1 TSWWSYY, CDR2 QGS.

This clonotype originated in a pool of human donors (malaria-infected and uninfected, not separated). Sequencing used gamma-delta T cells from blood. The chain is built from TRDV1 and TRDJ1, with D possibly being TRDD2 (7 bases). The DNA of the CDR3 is TGTGCTCTTGGGGATGACTATACGTGGGGGTTCCTACCCACCGATAAACTCATCTTC. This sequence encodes CALGDDYTWGFLPTDKLIF.